The 22 T cell receptor beta chains in this list originate from one sample, sequenced in a study of Ad26.COV2.S vaccination and SARS-CoV-2 variants. Stated treatment: some 20 received Ad26.COV2.S at low or high dose, single or two shots; about 5 received placebo; per-sample allocation not given. All samples were drawn on day 63, counting from the first vaccine or placebo injection. Sequenced by immunoSEQ multiplex PCR; TCRdb stores in-frame clones only, minus some. The profile shows about 260,000 clones, 87% of them singletons. The source material was peripheral blood, sampled in a trial of Ad26.COV2.S vaccine versus placebo. These receptors all stem from a person aged 18-60 years who received the Ad26.COV2.S COVID-19 vaccine or a placebo.

This chain links TRBV3-1 (or the pseudogene TRBV3-2) with TRBJ2-3; D possibly matches TRBD1 or TRBD2 (5 bases each). There are 14 residues in the CDR3. The V gene's germline CDR1 is LGHDT and CDR2 YNNKEL (reference sequence). Trimming stripped 0 bases from V and 6 bases from J, with 10 bases between. The CDR3: CASSQDPGRDTQYF. CDR3 DNA: TGTGCCAGCAGCCAAGATCCGGGGCGTGATACGCAGTATTTT.

This clone was seen a few times. The chain has TRBV19 and TRBJ2-4; D is unclear. The germline V gene has CDR1 LNHDA and CDR2 SQIVND (reference sequence). The ends were cut back, 3 bases at V and 0 bases at J, with 12 bases in the middle. This CDR3 has 16 residues. The CDR3 sequence: CASSMPRQIAKNIQYF. CDR3 nucleotide sequence: TGTGCCAGTAGTATGCCGAGACAAATAGCCAAAAACATTCAGTACTTC. Using reference TRBV19 and TRBJ2-4 for the parts outside the CDR3, the full variable domain is DGGITQSPKYLFRKEGQNVTLSCEQNLNHDAMYWYRQDPGQGLRLIYYSQIVNDFQKGDIAEGYSVSREKKESFPLTVTSAQKNPTAFYLCASSMPRQIAKNIQYFGAGTRLSVL.

The chain couples TRBV7-8 to TRBJ1-5; D may be TRBD1 (6 bases). CDR1 is SGHVS and CDR2 is FQNEAQ in the germline V gene. The CDR3 runs to 16 residues. Trimming pared 7 bases from V and 0 bases from J, leaving 16 bases between. CDR3 DNA: TGTGCCAGCACCCTGGGGGCAGCTTCTAGCAATCAGCCCCAGCATTTT. It encodes CASTLGAASSNQPQHF. Looking up the rest from reference TRBV7-8 and TRBJ1-5 gives the full variable domain: GAGVSQSPRYKVAKRGQDVALRCDPISGHVSLFWYQQALGQGPEFLTYFQNEAQLDKSGLPSDRFFAERPEGSVSTLKIQRTQQEDSAVYLCASTLGAASSNQPQHFGDGTRLSIL.

Remarks on this clone: Other nucleotide sequences from this sample produce the same CDR3. V usage is TRBV9 and J usage is TRBJ2-2, with D perhaps TRBD1 (6 bases). The CDR3 is made up of 14 amino acids. In germline, CDR1 is SGDLS, CDR2 YYNGEE. The V gene lost 2 bases and the J gene lost 1 base, with 6 bases spanning the gap. As DNA, the CDR3 is TGTGCCAGCAGCGTGGGACAGAACACCGGGGAGCTGTTTTTT. This sequence encodes CASSVGQNTGELFF.

V is TRBV30 and J is TRBJ1-1, with D possibly matching TRBD1 (5 bases). The V and J ends lost 5 bases and 2 bases respectively, with 15 bases between them. Germline V lookup: CDR1 GTSNPN, CDR2 SVGIG (reference sequence). This CDR3 region has 14 residues. Here the CDR3 reads CAWLPYRRNTEAFF. In nucleotides, the CDR3 is TGTGCCTGGCTCCCCTACAGGCGTAACACTGAAGCTTTCTTT.

The V call is TRBV19, the J call TRBJ2-1, with 7 bases that match TRBD2. The CDR3 has 16 residues. Germline V CDR1 and CDR2: LNHDA, SQIVND (reference sequence). The J segment lost 0 bases and the V segment lost 5 bases, leaving 7 bases of the junction unmatched. As DNA, the CDR3 is TGTGCCAGTAGTTCGTCAGCGGGGATCTCCTACAATGAGCAGTTCTTC. Protein product: CASSSSAGISYNEQFF.

The V and J genes are TRBV6-6 and TRBJ2-5, with TRBD2 as a possible D gene (6 bases). Between the trimmed V and J ends, which lost 0 bases and 5 bases, there was a span of 16 bases. Germline V gene data show CDR1 as MNHNY and CDR2 as SVGAGI (reference sequence). The CDR3 is made up of 16 amino acids. CDR3 in amino acids: CASSYSSGGLGETQYF. CDR3 coding DNA: TGTGCCAGCAGTTACTCGAGTGGGGGGTTGGGGGAGACCCAGTACTTC.

The chain combines TRBV5-6 with TRBJ2-6; D may be TRBD1 (7 bases). V was shortened by 0 bases and J by 2 bases, with 15 bases between the two germline ends. The CDR3 spans 18 residues. Germline V gene data show CDR1 as SGHDT and CDR2 as YYEEEE. CDR3 region: CASSLAQGRMAGANVLTF. The CDR3 coding sequence is TGTGCCAGCAGCTTGGCACAGGGGAGGATGGCTGGGGCCAACGTCCTGACTTTC.

A single count supports this clone. The V and J genes are TRBV29-1 and TRBJ2-2; D gene ambiguous. Trimming cost V 4 bases and J 3 bases, with 9 bases left between them. This CDR3 has 13 residues. In germline, CDR1 is SQVTM, CDR2 ANQGSEA. The CDR3 DNA follows: TGCAGCGTTGCGAACAGTTACACCGGGGAGCTGTTTTTT. This encodes CSVANSYTGELFF.

This clone has only one observation. The chain employs TRBV7-3 and TRBJ1-6, with D uncertain. The germline V and J ends were trimmed by 0 bases and 14 bases, with 11 bases remaining between them. Looked up from germline, CDR1 is SGHTA and CDR2 is FQGTGA. CDR3 size: 13 residues. CDR3 DNA sequence: TGTGCCAGCAGCTTAACAAAGGGTTTGGCCCTCCACTTT. It encodes CASSLTKGLALHF.

V and J are TRBV15 and TRBJ1-1, with a weak D call TRBD1 (6 bases). Trimming pared 0 bases from V and 3 bases from J, leaving 11 bases between. CDR1 and CDR2 from the germline V gene are LNHNV and YYDKDF (reference sequence). This CDR3 has 15 residues. The DNA for the CDR3 is TGTGCCACCAGCAGAGATCAGGGGACGGACACTGAAGCTTTCTTT. Amino acid sequence: CATSRDQGTDTEAFF.

V usage is TRBV24-1 and J usage is TRBJ2-5, with TRBD2 matching 7 bases. Germline V gives CDR1 KGHDR, CDR2 SFDVKD. The CDR3 is 16 amino acids. V lost 5 bases and J lost 0; bases outside the gene matches: 8. As DNA, the CDR3 is TGTGCCACCAGTGTAACTGGGACTAAACACCAAGAGACCCAGTACTTC. As protein: CATSVTGTKHQETQYF.

The J gene is TRBJ1-4, the V gene TRBV7-9; D gene ambiguous. CDR3 length: 16 residues. CDR1 and CDR2 from the germline V gene are SEHNR and FQNEAQ (reference sequence). Deletions cut 2 bases from V and 10 bases from J, with 20 bases between. The CDR3 here is CASSLSVGTSLGKLFF. The CDR3 DNA reads TGTGCCAGCAGCTTAAGCGTTGGCACCTCTCTGGGAAAACTGTTTTTT. Together with reference TRBV7-9 and TRBJ1-4, the CDR3 gives the full variable domain: DTGVSQNPRHKITKRGQNVTFRCDPISEHNRLYWYRQTLGQGPEFLTYFQNEAQLEKSRLLSDRFSAERPKGSFSTLEIQRTEQGDSAMYLCASSLSVGTSLGKLFFGSGTQLSVL.

The genes are TRBV10-3 and TRBJ1-4, with TRBD1 as a possible D gene (6 bases). Looked up from germline, CDR1 is ENHRY and CDR2 is SYGVKD. The V gene lost 3 bases and the J gene lost 2 bases, with 10 bases spanning the gap. This CDR3 is 15 amino acids long. CDR3 in amino acids: CAISESGATNEKLFF. The CDR3 region has the DNA TGTGCCATCAGTGAATCAGGGGCGACTAATGAAAAACTGTTTTTT.

The rearrangement links TRBV5-8 to TRBJ1-5; D unclear. The V gene's germline CDR1 is SGHTS and CDR2 YDEGEE. Trimming took 5 bases from V and 2 from J, leaving 14 bases between them. CDR3 size: 15 residues. CDR3 sequence: CASSKTLGGNQPQHF. The CDR3, as DNA: TGTGCCAGCAGTAAGACCTTGGGTGGCAATCAGCCCCAGCATTTT.

This clone was picked up one time. The chain uses TRBV7-8 and TRBJ2-5; 9 positions match TRBD1. The junction had 12 bases not matched to a gene; V was cut back by 5 bases and J by 5 bases. There are 16 residues in the CDR3. CDR1 and CDR2 (germline): SGHVS, FQNEAQ. The CDR3 nucleotides are TGTGCCAGCAGCCAAGGGACAGGGAGGCAATCGGAGACCCAGTACTTC. Translated, it gives CASSQGTGRQSETQYF.

The chain is built from TRBV19 and TRBJ1-1; D remains unclear. The CDR3 totals 12 residues. In germline, CDR1 is LNHDA, CDR2 SQIVND (reference sequence). V was clipped by 7 bases and J by 4 bases, with 10 bases between them. The CDR3 here is CASTGPGTEAFF. CDR3 DNA: TGTGCCAGTACCGGCCCAGGCACTGAAGCTTTCTTT.

The chain is built from TRBV30 and TRBJ1-1; TRBD1 matches 8 bases. Germline V lookup: CDR1 GTSNPN, CDR2 SVGIG (reference sequence). This CDR3 spans 12 amino acids. The junction had 6 bases not matched to a gene; V was cut back by 7 bases and J by 5 bases. The CDR3 sequence: CAYWTGSTEAFF. Here the CDR3 DNA reads TGTGCCTACTGGACAGGGAGTACTGAAGCTTTCTTT.

The chain has TRBV10-1 and TRBJ2-7; D may match TRBD1 or TRBD2 (5 bases each). CDR1 and CDR2 (germline): WNHNN, SYGVQD (reference sequence). The ends were cut back, 4 bases at V and 3 bases at J, with 19 bases in the middle. This CDR3 spans 16 amino acids. The CDR3 DNA follows: TGCGCCAGCAGTGGAGTGCTTTTCCGGGACGGCTACGAGCAGTACGTC. Translating it yields CASSGVLFRDGYEQYV.

V gene TRBV6-5 combines with J gene TRBJ2-2; D uncertain. The germline V gene has CDR1 MNHEY and CDR2 SVGAGI. The CDR3 is 12 residues long. Trimming took 2 bases from V and 7 from J, leaving 5 bases between them. The chain's CDR3 is CASSYEGGELFF. In DNA, the CDR3 is TGTGCCAGCAGTTACGAAGGCGGGGAGCTGTTTTTT.

This chain links TRBV19 with TRBJ2-6; D might be TRBD1 (6 bases). Trimming removed 5 bases from V and 1 base from J, with 18 bases in between. The germline V gene encodes CDR1 LNHDA and CDR2 SQIVND (reference sequence). This CDR3 has 18 amino acids. CDR3 loop: CASSRRDNTLSGANVLTF. CDR3 nucleotides: TGTGCCAGTAGTCGCCGGGACAATACCCTATCTGGGGCCAACGTCCTGACTTTC.

This clone was seen just once. This chain connects TRBV6-5 to TRBJ2-2, with D possibly being TRBD2 (5 bases). With 6 bases removed from V and 8 bases from J, the gap between germline ends came to 16 bases. Germline CDR1 MNHEY, CDR2 SVGAGI. The CDR3 consists of 14 residues. CDR3 nucleotide sequence: TGTGCCAGCAGATTAACGGGAATGAGGGGGGAGCTGTTTTTT. It translates to CASRLTGMRGELFF.